The table lists the clone carrying this T cell receptor (beta chain) with a few counts. Its specificity is not known. The record originates from a study of CD8 T cells in ankylosing spondylitis. The CDR3 has 15 amino acids. Germline lookup yields CDR1 SGHDT and CDR2 YYEEEE. The germline V and J ends were trimmed by 6 bases and 3 bases, with 18 bases remaining between them. The TCR beta libraries were generated through quantitative 5'-RACE incorporating molecular barcodes. TCRdb itself ran the 5' RACE reads through MiXCR, one entry per CDR3 protein. Altogether 200,000 to 300,000 distinct CDR3 sequences are present, around 11% being singletons, with the ten largest covering roughly 6.8%. Study-wide results and caveats: Reported data indicate significant enrichment of disease-linked clones within matched ankylosing spondylitis synovial fluid. Reports of some motif variants in reactive arthritis synovial fluid and blood predate this one. About 8 highly homologous variants made up a TCR beta motif that seemed to typify ankylosing spondylitis blood.

The sample consisted of blood, either unsorted or a sorted T cell fraction (not recorded which). J is TRBJ1-1 and V is TRBV5-6, with a tentative D call TRBD1 (6 bases). The TCR was taken from a male donor with ankylosing spondylitis or in good health (not recorded which). The CDR3 is CASIFWGAVYTEAFF. CDR3 nucleotides: TGTGCCAGCATATTTTGGGGGGCTGTGTACACTGAAGCTTTCTTT. Full variable domain (outside the CDR3, taken from reference TRBV5-6 and TRBJ1-1): DAGVTQSPTHLIKTRGQQVTLRCSPKSGHDTVSWYQQALGQGPQFIFQYYEEEERQRGNFPDRFSGHQFPNYSSELNVNALLLGDSALYLCASIFWGAVYTEAFFGQGTRLTVV.